Following are 9 T cell receptor beta chains from one sample sequenced in a study of T cells in women clearing cervical HPV infection. Some clones are missing from TCRdb's copy, which holds only in-frame ones; the method was immunoSEQ multiplex PCR. This sample's table reports 25,000 to 35,000 clones. What was sequenced was blood buffy coat. These receptors all come from a woman between 18 and 70 years old with a cervical HPV16 infection that either progressed to CIN3+ or cleared (not recorded which).

To note about this clone: The read finishes 3 residues shy of the CDR3 end, and the germline J gene is used to complete it. The chain joins TRBV7-8 to TRBJ2-2; 7 nucleotides match TRBD2. The V and J ends lost 2 bases and 2 bases, in that order; junction bases with no gene match: 8. The CDR3 is made up of 17 amino acids. CDR1 and CDR2 from the germline V gene are SGHVS and FQNEAQ. CDR3 protein: CASSLWRGWDNTGELFF. The CDR3 DNA, read in part, is TGTGCCAGCAGCTTATGGCGGGGGTGGGATAACACCGGGGAG.

As concerns this clone: The read falls 3 residues short of the CDR3 end, and the missing part is taken from the germline J gene. This chain uses TRBV5-1 with TRBJ2-5; 7 bases are shared with TRBD1. Germline CDR1 SGHRS, CDR2 YFSETQ. The CDR3 runs to 16 residues. V lost 3 bases and J lost 2; bases outside the gene matches: 10. CDR3 DNA (partial): TGCGCCAGCAGCTCCACCCCCGGGACAGCTCAAGAGACC. Residues: CASSSTPGTAQET. The full CDR3 is CASSSTPGTAQETQYF.

Regarding this clone: The read is 3 residues too short to cover the CDR3 end, so that end is filled in from the germline J gene. This chain links TRBV25-1 with TRBJ2-2, with 10 bases that match TRBD2. Looked up from germline, CDR1 is MGHDK and CDR2 is SYGVNS. The CDR3 contains 16 residues. J lost 6 bases, V lost 2 bases, and 6 bases had no gene match. The CDR3 here is CASSEIAGGRSGELFF. CDR3 bases read: TGTGCCAGCAGTGAAATAGCGGGAGGCCGGTCCGGGGAG.

Details on this clone: The read finishes 3 residues shy of the CDR3 end, and the germline J gene is used to complete it. The rearrangement uses TRBV4-2 and TRBJ2-2; TRBD2 matches 7 bases. Trimming took 1 base from V and 2 from J; bases not matched to a gene: 7. From germline, CDR1 is LGHNA and CDR2 YNFKEQ. CDR3 length: 17 amino acids. The part of the CDR3 DNA that was read is TGTGCCAGCAGCCAAGGGGGTCTAGCGGATAACACCGGGGAG. Amino acids: CASSQGGLADNTGE. The entire CDR3 protein reads CASSQGGLADNTGELFF.

With regard to this clone: The CDR3 goes on 3 residues after the read ends, and that part is filled in from the germline J gene. This chain uses TRBV7-8 with TRBJ2-1, with 10 bases lining up with TRBD2. V lost 3 bases, J lost 6 bases, and 11 bases stayed unmatched. This CDR3 has 17 residues. The V gene's germline CDR1 is SGHVS and CDR2 FQNEAQ. The sequenced CDR3 bases are TGTGCCAGCAGCTTGATAACCGGGACTAGCGCCTCCAATGAG. Translation gives CASSLITGTSASNE. The full CDR3 sequence reads CASSLITGTSASNEQFF. Variable domain in full (rest from reference TRBV7-8 and TRBJ2-1): GAGVSQSPRYKVAKRGQDVALRCDPISGHVSLFWYQQALGQGPEFLTYFQNEAQLDKSGLPSDRFFAERPEGSVSTLKIQRTQQEDSAVYLCASSLITGTSASNEQFFGPGTRLTVL.

Concerning this clone: The read gets to within 3 residues of the CDR3 end, and the germline J gene fills in the rest. This chain connects TRBV5-1 to TRBJ2-7; D possibly corresponds to TRBD1 (6 bases). Germline V gene sequence: CDR1 SGHRS, CDR2 YFSETQ. The CDR3 contains 16 residues. Trimming removed 5 bases at V and 0 bases at J, with 18 bases between. CDR3 sequence: CASRRTGHQSSYEQYF. Partial CDR3 DNA: TGCGCCAGCAGGAGAACGGGACACCAAAGCTCCTACGAG. The full variable domain, with the rest looked up from reference TRBV5-1 and TRBJ2-7, is KAGVTQTPRYLIKTRGQQVTLSCSPISGHRSVSWYQQTPGQGLQFLFEYFSETQRNKGNFPGRFSGRQFSNSRSEMNVSTLELGDSALYLCASRRTGHQSSYEQYFGPGTRLTVT.

Turning to this clone: The CDR3 is cut off 3 residues early in the read; its end comes from the germline J gene. The genes are TRBV30 and TRBJ2-2, with D possibly being TRBD2 (6 bases). The germline V gene has CDR1 GTSNPN and CDR2 SVGIG (reference sequence). This CDR3 is built from 12 residues. The sequenced part of the CDR3 DNA is TGTGCCTGGAGTGTACTGCGGGAAAAG. It translates to CAWSVLREK. In full, the CDR3 reads CAWSVLREKLFF.

About this clone: The read halts 3 residues ahead of the CDR3 end, with the missing end drawn from the germline J gene. The chain links TRBV7-9 to TRBJ1-1, with 10 positions matching TRBD1. Germline V gives CDR1 SEHNR, CDR2 FQNEAQ (reference sequence). The CDR3 consists of 13 residues. V was pared by 4 bases and J by 7 bases, with 3 bases of the junction left unmatched. The CDR3 DNA, read in part, is TGTGCCAGCAGCTCCGGACAGGGGGGTGAA. Translation gives CASSSGQGGE. The full CDR3 reads CASSSGQGGEAFF.

On this clone itself: The DNA ends 3 residues before the CDR3 does, and the rest of the CDR3 is filled in from the germline J gene. The gene calls are TRBV6-2 or TRBV6-3 and TRBJ1-1; the match to TRBD1 covers 7 bases. V shed 3 bases, J shed 6 bases, and the junction held 7 bases outside the gene matches. Germline lookup yields CDR1 MNHEY and CDR2 SVGEGT. This CDR3 has 14 residues. The covered CDR3 bases are TGTGCCAGCAGTTATTTACAGGGGCGTTCTGAA. It encodes CASSYLQGRSE. The whole CDR3 region reads CASSYLQGRSEAFF.